This T cell receptor beta chain was retrieved from a study of shared clonotypes between healthy human individuals. The V segment lost 5 bases and the J segment 7 bases; nucleotides outside the gene matches: 1. The CDR3 length is 12 residues. Germline V lookup: CDR1 SGHVS, CDR2 FQNEAQ. Repertoires were generated with immunoSEQ multiplex PCR, while TCRdb's copy carries only in-frame clones and drops some. Of roughly 1,100,000 clones in the sample, about 74% were seen once. This clonotype was obtained from a man younger than 35 in good health. V usage is TRBV7-8 and J usage is TRBJ1-3, with TRBD1 matching 8 bases. Source material: memory CD4+ T cells sorted from blood. Described subset: CD45RA-negative fraction. The CDR3 coding sequence is TGTGCCAGCAGCAACAGGGGGAACACCATATATTTT. Its protein product is CASSNRGNTIYF.